This T cell receptor beta chain was obtained from a study of human T cells and chemical hapten exposure. Overall study context: The cohort included alopecia areata under or over 50% scalp, totalis and universalis.

TCRdb ran MiXCR on the RACE reads and lists one entry per CDR3 protein. Of fewer than 80,000 distinct CDR3 sequences listed, around 10% are singletons. CDR1 SGHDN and CDR2 FVKESK come from the germline V gene. The CDR3 length is 14 residues. V gave up 3 bases and J gave up 3 bases, with 11 bases separating them. Study observations and caveats: Versus controls, significantly more large CDR3 similarity clusters arose from expanded TCRs.

Time point meaning: patch test 2, 6 weeks after DPC sensitization. The treatment denotes: therapeutic diphenylcyclopropenone sensitization with weekly scalp DPC. The table lists this clonotype with a few counts. Its antigen is undetermined. The chain recombines TRBV14 with TRBJ1-1; D possibly corresponds to TRBD1 (6 bases). The sequence was obtained from a woman aged 45-65 years with alopecia areata. Some clones in this sample may be carry-over from other donors' samples. This sample comprised whole blood, obtained in connection with sensitization to the hapten diphenylcyclopropenone (DPC). In DNA, the CDR3 is TGTGCCAGCAGCCAGACGACAGGCTACACTGAAGCTTTCTTT. Translating it yields CASSQTTGYTEAFF.